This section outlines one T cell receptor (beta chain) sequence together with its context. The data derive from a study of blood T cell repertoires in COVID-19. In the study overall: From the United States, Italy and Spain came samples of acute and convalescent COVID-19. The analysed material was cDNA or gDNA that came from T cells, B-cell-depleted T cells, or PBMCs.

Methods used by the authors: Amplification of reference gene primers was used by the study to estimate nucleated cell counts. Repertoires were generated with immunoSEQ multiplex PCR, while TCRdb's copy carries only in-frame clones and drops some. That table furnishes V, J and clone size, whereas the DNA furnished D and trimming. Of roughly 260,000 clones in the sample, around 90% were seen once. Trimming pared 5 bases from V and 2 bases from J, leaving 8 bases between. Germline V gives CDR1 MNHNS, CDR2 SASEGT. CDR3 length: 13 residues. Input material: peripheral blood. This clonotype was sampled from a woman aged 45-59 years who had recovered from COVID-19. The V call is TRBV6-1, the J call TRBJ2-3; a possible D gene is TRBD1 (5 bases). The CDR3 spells CASSLDNTDTQYF. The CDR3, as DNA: TGTGCCAGCAGTCTGGACAACACAGATACGCAGTATTTT.